This T cell receptor (beta chain) was captured in a study of identical twins. From the 5' RACE reads, TCRdb called clonotypes with MiXCR, one entry per CDR3 protein. The sample includes 700,000 or so distinct CDR3 sequences, 8.6% seen only once; the top ten take 0.75% to 1%. Study conclusions and caveats: Excess low generation probability was seen in twin-shared out-of-frame alpha sequences. Twin pairs had excess sharing that was weaker in beta out-of-frame sequences.

CDR1 SGHVS and CDR2 FQNEAQ come from the germline V gene. The V and J ends lost 5 bases and 7 bases, in that order; junction bases with no gene match: 10. The CDR3 length is 15 residues. On this clonotype itself: Its antigen is not identified.

This same sample was also taken into another study, of yellow fever vaccine responses in identical twins.

The receptor was isolated from a woman between 18 and 29 years old in good health. The V and J genes are TRBV7-8 and TRBJ2-1; 8 nucleotides align to TRBD2. The sequenced material came from PBMCs. This CDR3 reads CASSVSGAPRNEQFF. In nucleotides, the CDR3 is TGTGCCAGCAGCGTTAGCGGGGCTCCGCGGAATGAGCAGTTCTTC. Complete variable domain (other parts from reference TRBV7-8 and TRBJ2-1): GAGVSQSPRYKVAKRGQDVALRCDPISGHVSLFWYQQALGQGPEFLTYFQNEAQLDKSGLPSDRFFAERPEGSVSTLKIQRTQQEDSAVYLCASSVSGAPRNEQFFGPGTRLTVL.